This T cell receptor (beta chain) was captured in a study of T-cell reconstitution after alpha-beta-depleted transplantation in children. The germline gives CDR1 SGHDN, CDR2 FVKESK. Deletions cut 1 base from V and 0 bases from J, with 10 bases between. The CDR3 contains 16 residues. TCRbeta library construction was performed incorporating unique molecular identifiers. TCRdb passed the PCR reads through MiXCR, listing each CDR3 protein once. The data show 250,000 to 400,000 distinct CDR3 sequences, 23% seen once. Findings and limits, study-wide: Several hundred expanded graft clones reportedly supplied alpha-beta T cells about two months after transplant.

Comment on this clonotype: Its antigen is undetermined.

This material consisted of PBMCs, mostly from graft donor cells, taken 180 days after TCRalphabeta/CD19-depleted stem cell transplant. The chain combines TRBV14 with TRBJ2-1; D perhaps matches TRBD2 (5 bases). This receptor was taken from a male patient between 5 and 17 years old who had a stem cell transplant for acute lymphoblastic leukemia, so the T cells may come from the graft donor. The CDR3 coding sequence is TGTGCCAGCAGCCAAGCAGCGGTCTTCTCCTACAATGAGCAGTTCTTC. Translation gives CASSQAAVFSYNEQFF. The full variable domain, in which reference TRBV14 and TRBJ2-1 provide the parts outside the CDR3, is EAGVTQFPSHSVIEKGQTVTLRCDPISGHDNLYWYRRVMGKEIKFLLHFVKESKQDESGMPNNRFLAERTGGTYSTLKVQPAELEDSGVYFCASSQAAVFSYNEQFFGPGTRLTVL.